This T cell receptor beta chain was observed in a study of human T cells and chemical hapten exposure. Note on this clonotype: The antigen is unknown.

Study-level findings and limits: In comparison with controls, expanded TCRs gave rise to a significantly larger number of large CDR3 similarity clusters.

The time point was: patch test 3, about 24 weeks after DPC sensitization. Regarding treatment: therapeutic diphenylcyclopropenone sensitization with weekly scalp DPC. The CDR3 is 14 amino acids. Each CDR3 protein is one row after TCRdb ran MiXCR on the RACE reads. The repertoire consists of about 190,000 distinct CDR3 sequences, with under 25% occurring once and the leading ten covering approximately 2.3%. The sample was whole blood, taken in connection with sensitization to the hapten diphenylcyclopropenone (DPC). The V call is TRBV3-2, the J call TRBJ2-7; no DNA check was done on the table's D call, TRBD2. TRBV3-2 is a listed pseudogene. The source of this sequence is a woman in her thirties or forties with alopecia areata. Some clones in this sample may be carry-over from other donors' samples. CDR3: CASSQGGLAPEQYF. The DNA for the CDR3 is TGTGCCAGCAGCCAAGGGGGACTAGCACCCGAGCAGTACTTC.